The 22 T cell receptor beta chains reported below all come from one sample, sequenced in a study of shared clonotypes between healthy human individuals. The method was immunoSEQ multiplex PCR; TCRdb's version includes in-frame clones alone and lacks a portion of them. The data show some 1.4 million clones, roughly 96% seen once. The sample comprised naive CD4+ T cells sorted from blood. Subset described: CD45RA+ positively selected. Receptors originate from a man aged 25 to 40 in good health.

CDR3 sequence: CASSADRTFHNEQFF. The CDR3 bases are TGTGCCAGCAGCGCAGACAGGACGTTCCACAATGAGCAGTTCTTC. The chain joins TRBV11-2 to TRBJ2-1; possibly TRBD1 for D (6 bases). The CDR3 spans 15 residues. V was trimmed by 5 bases and J by 5 bases, leaving 16 bases between them. The germline gives CDR1 SGHAT, CDR2 FQNNGV.

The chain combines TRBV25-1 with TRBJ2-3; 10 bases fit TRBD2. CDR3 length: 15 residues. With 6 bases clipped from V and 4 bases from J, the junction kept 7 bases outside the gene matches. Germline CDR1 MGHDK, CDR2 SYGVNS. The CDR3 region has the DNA TGTGCCAGCAGCAACCTAGCGGGAGTTCCAGATACGCAGTATTTT. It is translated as CASSNLAGVPDTQYF.

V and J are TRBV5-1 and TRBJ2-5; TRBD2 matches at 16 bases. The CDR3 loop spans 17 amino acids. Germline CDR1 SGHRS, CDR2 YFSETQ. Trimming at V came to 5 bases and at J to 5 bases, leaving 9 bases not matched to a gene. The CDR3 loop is CASRGTSGRARGETQYF. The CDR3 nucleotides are TGCGCCAGCAGGGGGACTAGCGGGAGGGCCCGAGGGGAGACCCAGTACTTC.

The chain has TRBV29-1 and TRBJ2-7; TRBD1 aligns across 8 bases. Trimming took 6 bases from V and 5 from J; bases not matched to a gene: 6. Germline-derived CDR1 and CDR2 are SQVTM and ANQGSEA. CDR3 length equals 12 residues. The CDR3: CSVRTGIHEQYF. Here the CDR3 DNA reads TGCAGCGTCCGGACAGGGATCCACGAGCAGTACTTC.

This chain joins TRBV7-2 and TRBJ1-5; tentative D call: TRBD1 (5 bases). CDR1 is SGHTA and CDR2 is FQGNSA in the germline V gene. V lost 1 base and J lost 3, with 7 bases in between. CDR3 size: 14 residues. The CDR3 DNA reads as TGTGCCAGCAGCTTAGGACAGAACAATCAGCCCCAGCATTTT. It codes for CASSLGQNNQPQHF.

CDR3 loop: CASSLSSGSYEQYF. The CDR3 DNA reads as TGTGCCAGCAGCCTCTCAAGCGGATCCTACGAGCAGTACTTC. The chain carries TRBV14 and TRBJ2-7; D is perhaps TRBD2 (5 bases). Germline V gene lookup returns CDR1 SGHDN and CDR2 FVKESK. Trimming took 4 bases from V and 1 from J, leaving 11 bases between them. The length of the CDR3 is 14 residues. Full variable domain (missing parts from reference TRBV14 and TRBJ2-7): EAGVTQFPSHSVIEKGQTVTLRCDPISGHDNLYWYRRVMGKEIKFLLHFVKESKQDESGMPNNRFLAERTGGTYSTLKVQPAELEDSGVYFCASSLSSGSYEQYFGPGTRLTVT.

For the CDR3, the DNA is TGTGCCAGCAGCTTTGGGCAGCCGAACACTGAAGCTTTCTTT. Amino acid sequence: CASSFGQPNTEAFF. V usage is TRBV7-9 and J usage is TRBJ1-1; D gene ambiguous. The CDR3 covers 14 residues. V was clipped by 3 bases and J by 1 base, with 9 bases between them. Germline-derived CDR1 and CDR2 are SEHNR and FQNEAQ (reference sequence).

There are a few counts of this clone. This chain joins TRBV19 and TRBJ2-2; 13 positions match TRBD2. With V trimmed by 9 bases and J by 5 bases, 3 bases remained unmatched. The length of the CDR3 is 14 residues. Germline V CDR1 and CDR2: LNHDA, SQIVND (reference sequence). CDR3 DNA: TGTGCCAGCCGGACTAGCGGGAGTACCGGGGAGCTGTTTTTT. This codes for CASRTSGSTGELFF.

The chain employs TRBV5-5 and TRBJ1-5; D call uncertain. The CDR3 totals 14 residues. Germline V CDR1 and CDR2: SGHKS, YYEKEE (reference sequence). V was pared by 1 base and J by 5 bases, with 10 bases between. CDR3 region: CASSLNGGDQPQHF. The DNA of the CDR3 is TGTGCCAGCAGCTTGAACGGTGGAGATCAGCCCCAGCATTTT.

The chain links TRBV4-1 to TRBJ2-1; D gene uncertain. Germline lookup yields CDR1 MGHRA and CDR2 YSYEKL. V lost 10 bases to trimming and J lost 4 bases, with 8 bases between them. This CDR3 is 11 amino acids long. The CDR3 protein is CATASYNEQFF. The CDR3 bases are TGCGCCACCGCTTCTTACAATGAGCAGTTCTTC.

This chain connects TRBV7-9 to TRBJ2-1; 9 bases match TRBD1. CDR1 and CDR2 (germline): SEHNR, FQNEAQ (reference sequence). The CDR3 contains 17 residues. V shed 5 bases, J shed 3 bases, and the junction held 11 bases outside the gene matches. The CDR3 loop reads CASSTSGPGQGYNEQFF. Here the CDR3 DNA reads TGTGCCAGCAGCACCTCGGGGCCGGGACAGGGCTACAATGAGCAGTTCTTC.

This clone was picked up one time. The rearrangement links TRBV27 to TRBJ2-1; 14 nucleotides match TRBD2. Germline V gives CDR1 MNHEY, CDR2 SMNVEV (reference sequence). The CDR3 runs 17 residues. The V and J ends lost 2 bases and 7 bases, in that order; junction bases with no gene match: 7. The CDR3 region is CASSLTPGLAGANEQFF. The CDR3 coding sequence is TGTGCCAGCAGTTTAACCCCGGGACTAGCGGGAGCGAATGAGCAGTTCTTC.

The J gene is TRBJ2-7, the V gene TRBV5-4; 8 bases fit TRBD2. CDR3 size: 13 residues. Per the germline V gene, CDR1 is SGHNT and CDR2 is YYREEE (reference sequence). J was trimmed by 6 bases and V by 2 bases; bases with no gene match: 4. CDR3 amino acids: CASSFGRGGEQYF. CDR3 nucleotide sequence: TGTGCCAGCAGCTTCGGGAGGGGGGGCGAGCAGTACTTC.

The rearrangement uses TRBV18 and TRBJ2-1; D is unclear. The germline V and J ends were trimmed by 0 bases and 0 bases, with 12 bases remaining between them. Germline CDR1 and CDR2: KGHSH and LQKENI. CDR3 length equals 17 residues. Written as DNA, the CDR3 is TGTGCCAGCTCACCACCGATTAGTAAGATCTCCTACAATGAGCAGTTCTTC. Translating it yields CASSPPISKISYNEQFF. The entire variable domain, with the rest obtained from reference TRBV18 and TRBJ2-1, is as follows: NAGVMQNPRHLVRRRGQEARLRCSPMKGHSHVYWYRQLPEEGLKFMVYLQKENIIDESGMPKERFSAEFPKEGPSILRIQQVVRGDSAAYFCASSPPISKISYNEQFFGPGTRLTVL.

The CDR3 region is CASRRGISSYEQYF. The CDR3 DNA reads TGTGCCAGTAGGAGGGGGATTAGTTCCTACGAGCAGTACTTC. J is TRBJ2-7 and V is TRBV19; tentative D call: TRBD1 (6 bases). The V gene's germline CDR1 is LNHDA and CDR2 SQIVND (reference sequence). Trimming cost V 6 bases and J 1 base, with 13 bases left between them. This CDR3 is built from 14 residues.

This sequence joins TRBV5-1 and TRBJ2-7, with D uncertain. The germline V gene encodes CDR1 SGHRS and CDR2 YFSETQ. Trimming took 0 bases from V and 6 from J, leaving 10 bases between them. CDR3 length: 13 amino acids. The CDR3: CASSLGRKAEQYF. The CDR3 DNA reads TGCGCCAGCAGCTTGGGCCGAAAGGCCGAGCAGTACTTC.

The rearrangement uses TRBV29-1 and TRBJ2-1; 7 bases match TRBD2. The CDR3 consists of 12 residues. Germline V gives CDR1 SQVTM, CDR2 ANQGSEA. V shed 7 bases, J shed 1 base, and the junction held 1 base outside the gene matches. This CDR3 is CSAGGSYNEQFF. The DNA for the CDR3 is TGCAGCGCGGGGGGATCCTACAATGAGCAGTTCTTC.

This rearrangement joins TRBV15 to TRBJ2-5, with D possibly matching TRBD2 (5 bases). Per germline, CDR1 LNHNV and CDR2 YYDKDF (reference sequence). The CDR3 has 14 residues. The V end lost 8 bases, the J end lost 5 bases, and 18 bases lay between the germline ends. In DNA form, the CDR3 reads TGTGCCACCTCTACCCCGGGGTTCCAGGAGACCCAGTACTTC. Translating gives CATSTPGFQETQYF. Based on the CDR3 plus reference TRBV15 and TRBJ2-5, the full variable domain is DAMVIQNPRYQVTQFGKPVTLSCSQTLNHNVMYWYQQKSSQAPKLLFHYYDKDFNNEADTPDNFQSRRPNTSFCFLDIRSPGLGDTAMYLCATSTPGFQETQYFGPGTRLLVL.

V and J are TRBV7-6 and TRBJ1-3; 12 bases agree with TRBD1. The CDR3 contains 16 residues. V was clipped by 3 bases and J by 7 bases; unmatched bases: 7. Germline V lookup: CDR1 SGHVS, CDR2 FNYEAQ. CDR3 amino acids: CASSLGGQGAGNTIYF. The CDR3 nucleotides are TGTGCCAGCAGCTTGGGGGGACAGGGGGCAGGCAACACCATATATTTT.

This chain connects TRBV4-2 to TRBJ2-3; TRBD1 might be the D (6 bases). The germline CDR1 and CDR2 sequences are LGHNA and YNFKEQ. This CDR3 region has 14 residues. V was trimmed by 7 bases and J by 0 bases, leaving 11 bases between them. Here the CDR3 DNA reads TGTGCCAGCACCGGGCAGGGGAGCACAGATACGCAGTATTTT. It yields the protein CASTGQGSTDTQYF.

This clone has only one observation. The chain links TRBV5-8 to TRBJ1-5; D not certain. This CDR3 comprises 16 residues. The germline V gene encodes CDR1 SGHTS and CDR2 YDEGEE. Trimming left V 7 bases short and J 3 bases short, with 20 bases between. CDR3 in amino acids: CASHQEGSGPNQPQHF. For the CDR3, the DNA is TGTGCCAGCCACCAAGAAGGTTCGGGCCCCAATCAGCCCCAGCATTTT.

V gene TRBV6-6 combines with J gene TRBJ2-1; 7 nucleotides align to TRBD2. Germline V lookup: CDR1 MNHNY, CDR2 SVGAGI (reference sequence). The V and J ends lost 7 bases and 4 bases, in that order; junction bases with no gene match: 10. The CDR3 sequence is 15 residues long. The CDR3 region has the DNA TGTGCCAGCACGTCCAGCGGGATTCAATACAATGAGCAGTTCTTC. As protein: CASTSSGIQYNEQFF.